This T cell receptor beta chain was observed in a study of CD8 T cells in Susac syndrome. This CDR3 is 16 amino acids long. From germline, CDR1 is MNHEY and CDR2 SVGEGT. Trimming removed 4 bases from V and 4 bases from J; junction bases left unmatched: 5. As for this clonotype: Antigen: not known.

The control group consisted of healthy donors matched for age and sex. Negative isolation was applied to CD8+ and CD4+ T cells, and FACS enrichment was applied to TEMRA cells. It was with random hexamers that roughly 0.45 to 1 ug RNA was reverse transcribed. It was immunoSEQ multiplex PCR that amplified TCR beta CDR3 across 54 Vbeta and 13 Jbeta. TCRdb re-analysed the immunoSEQ multiplex PCR reads in MiXCR, keeping a single row per CDR3 protein. The table has approximately 150,000 distinct CDR3 sequences, approximately 95% seen once; the top ten hold over 0.07%. Study-level findings and limits: The study admitted that it had a relatively small number of individuals in its TCR sequencing and HLA analysis.

The chain is built from TRBV6-2 or TRBV6-3 and TRBJ2-4; TRBD2 matches at 12 bases. The sequenced sample was CD4+ T cells from PBMCs. The origin of this receptor is a human donor in good health. CDR3 sequence (DNA): TGTGCCAGCAGTTCCTCGACTAGCGGGAGAAAAAACATTCAGTACTTC. Encoded protein: CASSSSTSGRKNIQYF.